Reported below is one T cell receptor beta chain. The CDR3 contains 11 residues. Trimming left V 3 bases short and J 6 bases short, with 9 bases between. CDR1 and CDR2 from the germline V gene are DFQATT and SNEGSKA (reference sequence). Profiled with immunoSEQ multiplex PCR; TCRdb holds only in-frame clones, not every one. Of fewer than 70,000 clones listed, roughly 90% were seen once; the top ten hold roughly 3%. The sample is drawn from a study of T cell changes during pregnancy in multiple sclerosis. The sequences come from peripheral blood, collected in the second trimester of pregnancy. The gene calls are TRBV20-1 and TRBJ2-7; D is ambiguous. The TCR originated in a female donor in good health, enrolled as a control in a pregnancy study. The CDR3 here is CSARLTVEQYF. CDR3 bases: TGCAGTGCTAGGTTAACGGTCGAGCAGTACTTC.